This record covers a single TCR beta chain. The antigen is not known. Here immunoSEQ multiplex PCR was the method, and the copy in TCRdb shows in-frame clones only, minus some. This repertoire shows about a million clones, roughly 80% found once; its top ten account for roughly 1.4%. The sample is drawn from a study of shared clonotypes between healthy human individuals. Study-level findings and limits: Clonotypes which were not shared had lower generation probabilities than clonotypes that all four donors shared. Clonotype sharing levels among donors were expected to vary with sequencing depth.

Germline values: CDR1 SNHLY, CDR2 FYNNEI. The length of the CDR3 is 14 residues. V gave up 1 base and J gave up 8 bases, with 13 bases separating them. This clonotype was obtained from a young man in good health. Sample: memory CD4+ T cells sorted from blood. Subset defined: CD45RA-negative fraction. V and J are TRBV2 and TRBJ2-3, with D tentatively TRBD2 (6 bases). This CDR3 reads CASSEGLGLSTQYF. The CDR3 coding sequence is TGTGCCAGCAGTGAAGGACTAGGGTTGAGTACGCAGTATTTT. Supplemented by reference TRBV2 and TRBJ2-3, the full variable domain reads EPEVTQTPSHQVTQMGQEVILRCVPISNHLYFYWYRQILGQKVEFLVSFYNNEISEKSEIFDDQFSVERPDGSNFTLKIRSTKLEDSAMYFCASSEGLGLSTQYFGPGTRLTVL.